This T cell receptor beta chain was captured by sequencing in a study of T cell repertoires in cytomegalovirus infection (dated by TCRdb to the late 2010s). Regarding the study in general: The peptide stimulations were aimed at well-studied HLA-B-restricted epitopes as well as recently identified HLA-C-restricted CMV epitopes, whose presentation resists viral immunomodulation. Donor HLA type was relevant to the analysis, as public TCR beta signatures indicated carriage of CMV infection together with the matching HLA type. Broad study findings and their caveats: In the ex vivo response, HLA-C-restricted CMV-specific TCR beta clonotypes were dominant, and in two of eight donors the single most frequent clonotype came from this HLA-C-restricted group. Cumulative frequency of public TCR beta family members discriminated carriers of CMV infection plus the relevant HLA type in this cohort and an independent approximately 360-donor cohort.

The sample holds many counts of this clonotype. Its binding antigen is unknown. No quality values exist for individual bases; no much larger clone is one base distant. Sequencer: Illumina HiSeq 1500. Using fastp trimming at Q25 and MiXCR clonotype assembly, TCRdb reanalyzed the public sequencing data and kept in-frame beta chains. Every distinct CDR3 protein forms one entry, paired with its most common genes and DNA. The sample yields a few hundred thousand distinct CDR3 sequences; approximately 22% were counted once. Together, the top ten hold roughly 19% of the sample. In light of the paper, this sample's treatment or condition label describes: in vitro stimulation with specific CMV peptide epitopes to enrich CMV-specific T cells. The sequence came from a human donor in good health (CMV status not recorded). Some clones in this sample may be carry-over from other donors' samples. Sequences were derived from cultured PBMCs, sampled from culture after CMV antigen stimulation.

In nucleotides, the sequence is TGTGCCAGCAGCTTATCGTTGTTAAATGAAAAACTGTTTTTT. Its translation reads: CASSLSLLNEKLFF. The chain is made from TRBV7-2 and TRBJ1-4, with the D gene call left open. The CDR3 starts with the cysteine, ends with the phenylalanine, and has 14 residues. The retained sequence is limited to the CDR3, 42 bases, with the frame set at the first base. CDR1 and CDR2 (SGHTA, FQGNSA) derive from the germline V gene. Deletion took 2 bases off V and 5 bases off J, with a span of 9 bases between the germline ends.